This TCR beta chain was captured in a study of blood T cell repertoires in COVID-19. The CDR3 has 12 amino acids. With 2 bases removed from V and 2 bases from J, the gap between germline ends came to 6 bases. Germline V gene data show CDR1 as GTSNPN and CDR2 as SVGIG (reference sequence). Only in-frame clones appear in the TCRdb table, and some are missing; sequencing was by immunoSEQ multiplex PCR. The sample shows 220,000 or so clones, roughly 75% of them seen only once. This TCR was sampled from a woman in her seventies with acute or convalescent COVID-19. The chain has TRBV30 and TRBJ2-5, with D hard to call. The source material was peripheral blood. CDR3 sequence (DNA): TGTGCCTGGAGTCCCAGACAAGAGACCCAGTACTTC. Encoded protein: CAWSPRQETQYF. Full variable domain (missing parts from reference TRBV30 and TRBJ2-5): SQTIHQWPATLVQPVGSPLSLECTVEGTSNPNLYWYRQAAGRGLQLLFYSVGIGQISSEVPQNLSASRPQDRQFILSSKKLLLSDSGFYLCAWSPRQETQYFGPGTRLLVL.